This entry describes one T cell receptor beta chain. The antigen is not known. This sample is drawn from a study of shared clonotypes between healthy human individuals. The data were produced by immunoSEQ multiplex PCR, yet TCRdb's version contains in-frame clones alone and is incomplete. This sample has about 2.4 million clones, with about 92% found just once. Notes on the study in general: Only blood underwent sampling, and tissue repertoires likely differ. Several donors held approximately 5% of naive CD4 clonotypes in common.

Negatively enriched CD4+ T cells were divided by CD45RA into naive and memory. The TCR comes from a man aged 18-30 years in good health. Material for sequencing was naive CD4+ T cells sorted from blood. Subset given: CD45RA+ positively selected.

The CDR3 nucleotides are TGTGCCAGCAGCCGCCGGGACAGGGGGGATAACTATGGCTACACCTTC. Translation gives CASSRRDRGDNYGYTF. The chain is built from TRBV7-8 and TRBJ1-2, with TRBD1 matching over 11 bases. Germline V CDR1 and CDR2: SGHVS, FQNEAQ. After removal of 5 bases from V and 1 base from J, the junction contained 6 bases not matched to a gene. This CDR3 contains 16 residues.